This T cell receptor (beta chain) was observed in a study of blood T cell repertoires in COVID-19. Across the whole study: Before being deemed recovered, Cohort 3 donors had two negative PCRs, clearance, or symptom resolution. The analysed material was cDNA or gDNA that came from T cells, B-cell-depleted T cells, or PBMCs.

Participant-given clinical history determined each cohort assignment. Sequencing used immunoSEQ multiplex PCR; TCRdb keeps in-frame clones, though not all of them. The table has about 150,000 clones, roughly 85% seen once. The germline CDR1 and CDR2 sequences are MNHEY and SMNVEV (reference sequence). V was shortened by 0 bases and J by 0 bases, with 11 bases between the two germline ends. The CDR3 runs to 16 residues. This sequence originates from an older woman in a cohort exposed to, infected with or recovered from COVID-19 (not recorded which). J is TRBJ1-1 and V is TRBV27; possibly TRBD1 for D (6 bases). The sample comprised PBMCs or T cells enriched from blood (not recorded which). DNA of the CDR3: TGTGCCAGCAGTTTATCGAGGACAGCCATGAACACTGAAGCTTTCTTT. Translating gives CASSLSRTAMNTEAFF.